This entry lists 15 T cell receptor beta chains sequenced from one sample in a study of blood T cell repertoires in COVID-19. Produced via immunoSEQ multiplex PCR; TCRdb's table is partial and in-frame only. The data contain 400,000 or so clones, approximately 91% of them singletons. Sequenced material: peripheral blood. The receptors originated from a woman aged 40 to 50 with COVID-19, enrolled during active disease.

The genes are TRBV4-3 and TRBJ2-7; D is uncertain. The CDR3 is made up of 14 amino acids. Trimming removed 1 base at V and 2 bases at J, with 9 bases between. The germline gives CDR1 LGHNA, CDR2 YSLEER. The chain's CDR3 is CASSQGPRTYEQYF. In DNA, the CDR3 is TGCGCCAGCAGCCAAGGTCCCAGGACCTACGAGCAGTACTTC.

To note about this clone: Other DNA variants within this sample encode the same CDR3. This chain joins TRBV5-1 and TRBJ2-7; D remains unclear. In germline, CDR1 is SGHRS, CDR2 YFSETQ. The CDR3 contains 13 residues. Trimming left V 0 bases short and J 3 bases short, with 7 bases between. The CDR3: CASSLGQIYEQYF. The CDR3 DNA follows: TGCGCCAGCAGCTTGGGTCAGATCTACGAGCAGTACTTC.

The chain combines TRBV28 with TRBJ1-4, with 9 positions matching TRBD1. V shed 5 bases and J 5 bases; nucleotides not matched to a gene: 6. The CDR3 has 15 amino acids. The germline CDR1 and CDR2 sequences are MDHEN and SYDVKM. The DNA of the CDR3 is TGTGCCAGCAGTCTTTACAGGGGGCGGAATGAAAAACTGTTTTTT. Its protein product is CASSLYRGRNEKLFF.

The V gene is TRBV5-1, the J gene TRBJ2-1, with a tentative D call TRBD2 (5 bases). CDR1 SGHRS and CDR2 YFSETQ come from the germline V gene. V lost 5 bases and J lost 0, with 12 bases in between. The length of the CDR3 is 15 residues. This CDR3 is CASRADTSSYNEQFF. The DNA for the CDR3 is TGCGCCAGCAGAGCGGATACGAGCTCCTACAATGAGCAGTTCTTC.

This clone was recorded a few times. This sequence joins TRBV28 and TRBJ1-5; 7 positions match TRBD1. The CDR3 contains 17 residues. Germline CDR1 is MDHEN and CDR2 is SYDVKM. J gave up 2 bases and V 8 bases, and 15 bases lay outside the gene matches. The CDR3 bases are TGTGCCAGCCGTCAGGGGGGTGGGGCAGTGGGCAATCAGCCCCAGCATTTT. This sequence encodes CASRQGGGAVGNQPQHF. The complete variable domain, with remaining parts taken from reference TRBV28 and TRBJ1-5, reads DVKVTQSSRYLVKRTGEKVFLECVQDMDHENMFWYRQDPGLGLRLIYFSYDVKMKEKGDIPEGYSVSREKKERFSLILESASTNQTSMYLCASRQGGGAVGNQPQHFGDGTRLSIL.

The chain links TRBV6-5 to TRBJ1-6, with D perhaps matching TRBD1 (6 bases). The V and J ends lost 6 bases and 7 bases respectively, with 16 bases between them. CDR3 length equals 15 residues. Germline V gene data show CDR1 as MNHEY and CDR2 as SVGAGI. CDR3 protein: CASRTAGEGNSPLHF. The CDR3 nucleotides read TGTGCCAGCAGGACCGCAGGGGAGGGAAATTCACCCCTCCACTTT.

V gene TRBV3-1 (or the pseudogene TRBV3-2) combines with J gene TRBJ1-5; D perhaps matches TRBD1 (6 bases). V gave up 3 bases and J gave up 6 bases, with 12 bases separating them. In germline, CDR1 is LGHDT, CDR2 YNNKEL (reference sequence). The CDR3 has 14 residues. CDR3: CASSQDSGSQPQHF. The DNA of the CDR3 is TGTGCCAGCAGCCAGGACAGTGGTAGTCAGCCCCAGCATTTT.

CDR3 sequence: CASSQDLGGWEKLFF. The CDR3 DNA reads as TGCGCCAGCAGCCAAGATTTAGGGGGCTGGGAAAAACTGTTTTTT. The genes are TRBV4-3 and TRBJ1-4; 7 bases map to TRBD1. Germline CDR1 LGHNA, CDR2 YSLEER. V was pared by 0 bases and J by 8 bases, with 6 bases of the junction left unmatched. The CDR3 spans 15 residues.

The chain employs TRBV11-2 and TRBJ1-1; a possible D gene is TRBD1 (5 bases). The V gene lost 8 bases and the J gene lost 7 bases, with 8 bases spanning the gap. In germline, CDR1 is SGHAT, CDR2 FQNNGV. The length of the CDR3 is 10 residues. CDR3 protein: CASGGYEAFF. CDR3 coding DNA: TGTGCCAGCGGGGGGTATGAAGCTTTCTTT.

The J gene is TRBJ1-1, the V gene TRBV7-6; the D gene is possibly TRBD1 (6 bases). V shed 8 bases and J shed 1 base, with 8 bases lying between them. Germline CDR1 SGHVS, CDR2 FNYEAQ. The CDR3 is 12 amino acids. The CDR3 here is CASRGANTEAFF. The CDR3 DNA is TGTGCCAGCCGGGGGGCGAACACTGAAGCTTTCTTT.

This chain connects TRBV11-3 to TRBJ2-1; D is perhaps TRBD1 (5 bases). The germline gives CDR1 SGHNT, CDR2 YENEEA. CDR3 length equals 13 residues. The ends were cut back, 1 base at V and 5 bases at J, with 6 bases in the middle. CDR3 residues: CASSLAGNNEQFF. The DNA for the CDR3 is TGTGCCAGCAGCTTAGCAGGGAACAATGAGCAGTTCTTC.

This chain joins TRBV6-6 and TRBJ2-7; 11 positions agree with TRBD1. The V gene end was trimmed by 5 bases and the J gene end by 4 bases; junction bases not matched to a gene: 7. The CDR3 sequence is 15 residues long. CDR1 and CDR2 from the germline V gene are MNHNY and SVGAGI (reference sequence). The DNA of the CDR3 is TGTGCCAGCAGTCAGGGACAGGGGGTCACTTACGAGCAGTACTTC. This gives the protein CASSQGQGVTYEQYF.

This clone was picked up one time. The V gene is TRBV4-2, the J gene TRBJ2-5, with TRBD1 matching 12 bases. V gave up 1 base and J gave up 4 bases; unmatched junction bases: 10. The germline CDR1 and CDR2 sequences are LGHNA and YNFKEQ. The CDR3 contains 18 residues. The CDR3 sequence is CASSQGTPGTGGVETQYF. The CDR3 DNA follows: TGTGCCAGCAGCCAAGGGACCCCCGGGACAGGGGGCGTAGAGACCCAGTACTTC.

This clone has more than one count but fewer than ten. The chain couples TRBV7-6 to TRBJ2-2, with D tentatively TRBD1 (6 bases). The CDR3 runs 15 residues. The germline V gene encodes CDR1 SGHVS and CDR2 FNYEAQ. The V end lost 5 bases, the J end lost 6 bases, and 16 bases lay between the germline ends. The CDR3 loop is CASSTQQGRAGELFF. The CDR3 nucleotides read TGTGCCAGCAGCACCCAACAGGGAAGGGCCGGGGAGCTGTTTTTT.

The CDR3 DNA follows: TGCGCCAGCAGCCAACAGGGGGCAGGGGGAGGCTATAATTCACCCCTCCACTTT. Protein sequence: CASSQQGAGGGYNSPLHF. The rearrangement links TRBV4-1 to TRBJ1-6; 8 nucleotides align to TRBD1. Unmatched junction bases numbered 9, after V lost 2 bases and J lost 3 bases. The CDR3 consists of 18 residues. Germline CDR1 is MGHRA and CDR2 is YSYEKL.